The TCR beta chain described here comes from a study of T cell responses to AZD1222 COVID-19 vaccine. Trimming took 0 bases from V and 7 from J, leaving 13 bases between them. Germline assignment: CDR1 LGHNA and CDR2 YSLEER. The CDR3 runs 15 residues. The table came from immunoSEQ multiplex PCR; TCRdb's copy has only in-frame clones and leaves some out. The sample carries around 150,000 clones, about 91% recorded once. Sequences were derived from peripheral blood, sampled on day 0 of MenACWY control vaccination. The rearrangement joins TRBV4-3 to TRBJ2-1; possibly TRBD2 for D (5 bases). The sequence was obtained from an adult in good health. The CDR3 region has the DNA TGCGCCAGCAGCCAAGAGGGCTCTAGCCGGAATGAGCAGTTCTTC. This gives the protein CASSQEGSSRNEQFF.